A single sample is the source of the 18 T cell receptor beta chains below, sequenced in a study of PD-1 blockade in mismatch repair-deficient tumors. Assay used: immunoSEQ multiplex PCR; TCRdb lists only in-frame clones, some missing. The profile shows around 100,000 clones, around three quarters of them singletons. Specimen: peripheral blood, collected approximately 14 months after starting pembrolizumab. These receptors originate from an adult with mismatch repair-deficient cancer.

The chain uses TRBV2 and TRBJ1-4, with 7 bases matching TRBD1. The CDR3 extends over 15 amino acids. The V and J ends lost 3 bases and 8 bases, in that order; junction bases with no gene match: 9. Germline loops: CDR1 SNHLY, CDR2 FYNNEI. In DNA form, the CDR3 reads TGTGCCAGCAGTGACCCTGCAGGGGGAGAAGAAAAACTGTTTTTT. Translating gives CASSDPAGGEEKLFF.

The chain carries TRBV19 and TRBJ2-3; the match to TRBD2 covers 8 bases. V was clipped by 9 bases and J by 2 bases; unmatched bases: 4. Germline CDR1 reads LNHDA; CDR2 reads SQIVND (reference sequence). The CDR3 runs to 13 residues. The CDR3 DNA follows: TGTGCCAGCGGACTAGCATCCACAGATACGCAGTATTTT. Translation gives CASGLASTDTQYF.

V and J are TRBV15 and TRBJ1-1; TRBD1 might be the D (6 bases). This CDR3 is 19 amino acids long. Trimming took 4 bases from V and 1 from J, leaving 25 bases between them. The germline V gene has CDR1 LNHNV and CDR2 YYDKDF (reference sequence). The DNA for the CDR3 is TGTGCCACCAGCATAAGTAGGGGGGGGCGGACCCTAGGGAACACTGAAGCTTTCTTT. Its protein product is CATSISRGGRTLGNTEAFF.

This chain links TRBV6-1 with TRBJ2-5; TRBD2 matches at 9 bases. The V and J ends lost 2 bases and 4 bases, in that order; junction bases with no gene match: 8. This CDR3 has 16 amino acids. Germline CDR1 MNHNS, CDR2 SASEGT. The CDR3 sequence is CASSEFAGGAGETQYF. In nucleotides, the CDR3 is TGTGCCAGCAGTGAATTTGCGGGGGGGGCGGGAGAGACCCAGTACTTC.

This chain links TRBV10-1 with TRBJ2-2, with TRBD2 as a possible D gene (5 bases). V was cut by 6 bases and J by 5 bases, with 13 bases left in between. The CDR3 length is 14 residues. The germline V gene has CDR1 WNHNN and CDR2 SYGVQD (reference sequence). The CDR3 protein is CASSRLPGTGELFF. As DNA, the CDR3 is TGCGCCAGCAGCCGACTCCCGGGGACCGGGGAGCTGTTTTTT.

The chain carries TRBV5-6 and TRBJ1-2; D perhaps matches TRBD1 (5 bases). The CDR3 has 13 residues. V was pared by 4 bases and J by 6 bases, with 13 bases between. Per the germline V gene, CDR1 is SGHDT and CDR2 is YYEEEE. CDR3 DNA: TGTGCCAGCAGCCGTGGGATAGGGGATGGCTACACCTTC. The encoded protein is CASSRGIGDGYTF.

The chain employs TRBV2 and TRBJ1-1, with TRBD1 matching 8 bases. V gave up 6 bases and J gave up 4 bases; unmatched junction bases: 10. This CDR3 spans 15 amino acids. Germline assignment: CDR1 SNHLY and CDR2 FYNNEI. DNA of the CDR3: TGTGCCAGCAGATCTACGGGACAGGTGGGCACTGAAGCTTTCTTT. Translating gives CASRSTGQVGTEAFF.

This chain connects TRBV7-9 to TRBJ2-1, with TRBD1 identical over 10 bases. Trimming removed 4 bases from V and 4 bases from J; junction bases left unmatched: 7. This CDR3 is built from 16 residues. Per germline, CDR1 SEHNR and CDR2 FQNEAQ (reference sequence). The CDR3: CASSSSRTGGYNEQFF. The CDR3 DNA sequence: TGTGCCAGCAGCTCCTCCCGGACAGGGGGTTACAATGAGCAGTTCTTC.

This clone was seen a single time. The V call is TRBV6-5, the J call TRBJ2-7, with 9 bases that match TRBD1. The CDR3 sequence is 16 residues long. Germline values: CDR1 MNHEY, CDR2 SVGAGI. V shed 0 bases and J 1 base; nucleotides not matched to a gene: 4. The CDR3 reads CASSYSGTGISYEQYF. CDR3 nucleotides: TGTGCCAGCAGTTACTCCGGGACAGGGATTTCCTACGAGCAGTACTTC.

The chain carries TRBV2 and TRBJ2-2, with 13 bases matching TRBD2. Per the germline V gene, CDR1 is SNHLY and CDR2 is FYNNEI. The CDR3 runs to 14 residues. The V gene end was trimmed by 10 bases and the J gene end by 2 bases; junction bases not matched to a gene: 1. In nucleotides, the CDR3 is TGTGCCACGGGACTAGCGGGAAACACCGGGGAGCTGTTTTTT. Protein: CATGLAGNTGELFF. Full variable domain (missing parts from reference TRBV2 and TRBJ2-2): EPEVTQTPSHQVTQMGQEVILRCVPISNHLYFYWYRQILGQKVEFLVSFYNNEISEKSEIFDDQFSVERPDGSNFTLKIRSTKLEDSAMYFCATGLAGNTGELFFGEGSRLTVL.

A remark on this clone: An end of the junction differs from the germline gene, which may be a read error. The genes are TRBV7-7 and TRBJ2-1; D remains unclear. Germline-derived CDR1 and CDR2 are SSHAT and FNYEAQ (reference sequence). This CDR3 is 14 amino acids long. CDR3 DNA sequence: TGTGCTAGCAGCTTGGGCGTTTTTAACAATGAGCAGTTCTTC. It codes for CASSLGVFNNEQFF. The variable domain in full, completed from reference TRBV7-7 and TRBJ2-1, reads GAGVSQSPRYKVTKRGQDVTLRCDPISSHATLYWYQQALGQGPEFLTYFNYEAQPDKSGLPSDRFSAERPEGSISTLTIQRTEQRDSAMYRCASSLGVFNNEQFFGPGTRLTVL.

Only one count was recorded for this clone. V is TRBV6-1 and J is TRBJ1-4, with D unclear. Trimming took off 2 bases at V and 4 bases at J, with 14 bases between the two ends. Germline V gene data show CDR1 as MNHNS and CDR2 as SASEGT. The CDR3 spans 16 residues. The CDR3: CASSEIRDPFNEKLFF. CDR3 nucleotide sequence: TGTGCCAGCAGTGAAATTCGAGATCCCTTTAATGAAAAACTGTTTTTT.

The gene calls are TRBV11-2 and TRBJ2-7, with D tentatively TRBD2 (6 bases). V was shortened by 1 base and J by 2 bases, with 12 bases between the two germline ends. The CDR3 spans 15 residues. The germline CDR1 and CDR2 sequences are SGHAT and FQNNGV. The CDR3: CASSLAAEGTYEQYF. The DNA for the CDR3 is TGTGCCAGCAGCTTAGCAGCGGAGGGGACCTACGAGCAGTACTTC.

This clone came up a few times. The rearrangement uses TRBV27 and TRBJ1-2; D remains unclear. The CDR3 covers 13 residues. V was clipped by 3 bases and J by 3 bases, with 8 bases between them. The germline V gene has CDR1 MNHEY and CDR2 SMNVEV (reference sequence). As DNA, the CDR3 is TGTGCCAGCAGTTTCTATGGTTACTATGGCTACACCTTC. Residues: CASSFYGYYGYTF.

In this sample, this clone turned up a few times. The chain employs TRBV6-5 and TRBJ2-4; D is undetermined. V lost 0 bases and J 6 bases, leaving 12 bases between the germline ends. CDR1 is MNHEY and CDR2 is SVGAGI in the germline V gene. The CDR3 runs 15 residues. The CDR3 is CASSYSYEFSNIQYF. In DNA, the CDR3 is TGTGCCAGCAGTTACTCTTATGAGTTCTCAAACATTCAGTACTTC.

This clone is a singleton in its sample. V and J are TRBV5-6 and TRBJ2-1; 16 bases agree with TRBD2. The J segment lost 10 bases and the V segment lost 4 bases, leaving 8 bases of the junction unmatched. Per germline, CDR1 SGHDT and CDR2 YYEEEE. The CDR3 has 16 amino acids. CDR3 protein: CASSQGTSGRAREQFF. CDR3 coding DNA: TGTGCCAGCAGCCAGGGGACTAGCGGGAGGGCCAGGGAGCAGTTCTTC.

The chain links TRBV6-6 to TRBJ1-1, with D possibly being TRBD1 (5 bases). The ends were cut back, 6 bases at V and 8 bases at J, with 10 bases in the middle. The CDR3 runs 11 residues. Germline assignment: CDR1 MNHNY and CDR2 SVGAGI (reference sequence). CDR3 loop: CASRSGLEAFF. The DNA of the CDR3 is TGTGCCAGCAGGTCAGGGCTAGAAGCTTTCTTT.

This clone was recorded a few times. This chain links TRBV29-1 with TRBJ1-1; D unresolved. Germline V gene sequence: CDR1 SQVTM, CDR2 ANQGSEA. The CDR3 is made up of 9 amino acids. With 8 bases removed from V and 7 bases from J, the gap between germline ends came to 8 bases. CDR3 DNA: TGCAGCCCCGAGGGTGAAGCTTTCTTT. Its translation: CSPEGEAFF. Full variable domain (remainder filled in from reference TRBV29-1 and TRBJ1-1): SAVISQKPSRDICQRGTSLTIQCQVDSQVTMMFWYRQQPGQSLTLIATANQGSEATYESGFVIDKFPISRPNLTFSTLTVSNMSPEDSSIYLCSPEGEAFFGQGTRLTVV.